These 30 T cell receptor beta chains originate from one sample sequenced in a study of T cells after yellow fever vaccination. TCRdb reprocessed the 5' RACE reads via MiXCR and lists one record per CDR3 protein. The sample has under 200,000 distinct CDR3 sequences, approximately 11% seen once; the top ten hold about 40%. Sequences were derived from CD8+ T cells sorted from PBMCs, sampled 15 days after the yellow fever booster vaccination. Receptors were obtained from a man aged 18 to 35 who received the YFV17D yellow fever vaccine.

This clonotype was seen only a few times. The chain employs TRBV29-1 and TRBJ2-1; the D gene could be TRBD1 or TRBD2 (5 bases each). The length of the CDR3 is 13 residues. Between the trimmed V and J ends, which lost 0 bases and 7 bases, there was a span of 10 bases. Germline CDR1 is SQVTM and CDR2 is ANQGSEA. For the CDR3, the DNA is TGCAGCGTTGAAGATTCTGGGGGAAATGAGCAGTTCTTC. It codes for CSVEDSGGNEQFF.

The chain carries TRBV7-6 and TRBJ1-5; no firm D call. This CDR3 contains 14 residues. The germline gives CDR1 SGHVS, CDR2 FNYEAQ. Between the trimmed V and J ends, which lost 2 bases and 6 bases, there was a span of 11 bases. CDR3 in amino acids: CASSLLGRGQPQHF. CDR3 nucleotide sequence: TGTGCCAGCAGCTTACTAGGGAGAGGTCAGCCCCAGCATTTT. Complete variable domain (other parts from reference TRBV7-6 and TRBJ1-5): GAGVSQSPRYKVTKRGQDVALRCDPISGHVSLYWYRQALGQGPEFLTYFNYEAQQDKSGLPNDRFSAERPEGSISTLTIQRTEQRDSAMYRCASSLLGRGQPQHFGDGTRLSIL.

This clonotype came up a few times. For the CDR3, the DNA is TGTGCCAGCAGCCAAGTTTCCGGCGGGGGTAGTGTTCAGACCCAGTACTTC. Amino acid sequence: CASSQVSGGGSVQTQYF. The rearrangement uses TRBV14 and TRBJ2-5; 7 nucleotides agree with TRBD2. After removal of 1 base from V and 6 bases from J, the junction contained 14 bases not matched to a gene. Germline CDR1 SGHDN, CDR2 FVKESK. The length of the CDR3 is 17 residues.

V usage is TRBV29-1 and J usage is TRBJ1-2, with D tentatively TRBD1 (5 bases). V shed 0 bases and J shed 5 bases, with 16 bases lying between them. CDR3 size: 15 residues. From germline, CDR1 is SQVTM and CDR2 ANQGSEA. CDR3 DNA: TGCAGCGTTGAAGATCGGGGAAGGACACCTTATGGCTACACCTTC. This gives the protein CSVEDRGRTPYGYTF.

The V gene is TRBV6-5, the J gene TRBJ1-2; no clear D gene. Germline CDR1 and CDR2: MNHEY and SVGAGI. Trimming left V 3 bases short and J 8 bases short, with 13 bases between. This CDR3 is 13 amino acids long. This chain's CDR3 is CASSYMADGGYTF. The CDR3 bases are TGTGCCAGCAGTTATATGGCCGACGGGGGCTACACCTTC.

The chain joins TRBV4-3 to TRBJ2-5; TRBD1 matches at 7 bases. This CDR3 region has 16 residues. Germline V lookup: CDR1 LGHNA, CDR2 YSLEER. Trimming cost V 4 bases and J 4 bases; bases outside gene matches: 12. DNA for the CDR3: TGCGCCAGCAGCCCCTGGACAGGCTCGACCTTAGAGACCCAGTACTTC. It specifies CASSPWTGSTLETQYF.

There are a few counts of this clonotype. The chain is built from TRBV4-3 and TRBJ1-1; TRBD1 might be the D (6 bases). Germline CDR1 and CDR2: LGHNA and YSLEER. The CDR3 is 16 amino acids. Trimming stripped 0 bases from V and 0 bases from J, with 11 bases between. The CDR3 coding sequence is TGCGCCAGCAGCCAAGATAAACAGGGCCTGAACACTGAAGCTTTCTTT. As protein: CASSQDKQGLNTEAFF.

CDR3 loop: CASRGLGGNTEAFF. CDR3 sequence (DNA): TGTGCCAGCAGGGGTCTCGGTGGGAACACTGAAGCTTTCTTT. This chain joins TRBV2 and TRBJ1-1; D not resolved. The V gene lost 6 bases and the J gene lost 1 base, with 12 bases spanning the gap. Per the germline V gene, CDR1 is SNHLY and CDR2 is FYNNEI. The CDR3 has 14 residues.

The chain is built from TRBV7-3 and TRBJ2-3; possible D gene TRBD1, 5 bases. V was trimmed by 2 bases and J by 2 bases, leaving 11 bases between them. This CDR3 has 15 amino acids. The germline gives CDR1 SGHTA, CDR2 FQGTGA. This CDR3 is CASSLVGGATDTQYF. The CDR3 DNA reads TGTGCCAGCAGCTTAGTAGGTGGGGCCACAGATACGCAGTATTTT.

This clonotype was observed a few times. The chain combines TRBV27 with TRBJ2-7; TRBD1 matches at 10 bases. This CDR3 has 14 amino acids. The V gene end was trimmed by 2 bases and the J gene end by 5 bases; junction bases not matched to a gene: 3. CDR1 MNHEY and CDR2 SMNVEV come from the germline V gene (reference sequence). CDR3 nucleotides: TGTGCCAGCAGTTTAGGGACAGGGGCCAACGAGCAGTACTTC. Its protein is CASSLGTGANEQYF.

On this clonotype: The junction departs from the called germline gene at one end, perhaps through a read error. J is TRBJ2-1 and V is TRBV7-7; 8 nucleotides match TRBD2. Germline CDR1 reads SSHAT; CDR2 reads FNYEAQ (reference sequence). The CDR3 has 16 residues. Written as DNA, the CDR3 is TGTGCTAGCAGCCTTTCCGTGGCCGGGGGGGCATCTGAGCAGTTCTTC. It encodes CASSLSVAGGASEQFF.

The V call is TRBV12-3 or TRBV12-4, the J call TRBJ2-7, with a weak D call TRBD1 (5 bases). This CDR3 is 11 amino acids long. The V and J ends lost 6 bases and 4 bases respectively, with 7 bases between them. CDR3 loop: CASRQGYEQYV. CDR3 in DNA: TGTGCCAGCAGGCAGGGTTACGAGCAGTACGTC.

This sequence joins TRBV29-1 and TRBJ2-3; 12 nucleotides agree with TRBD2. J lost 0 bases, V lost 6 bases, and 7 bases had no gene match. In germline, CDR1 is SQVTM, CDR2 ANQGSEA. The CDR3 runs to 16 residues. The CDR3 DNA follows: TGCAGCGTACCACTAGCGGGGGGCCCTAGCACAGATACGCAGTATTTT. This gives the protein CSVPLAGGPSTDTQYF.

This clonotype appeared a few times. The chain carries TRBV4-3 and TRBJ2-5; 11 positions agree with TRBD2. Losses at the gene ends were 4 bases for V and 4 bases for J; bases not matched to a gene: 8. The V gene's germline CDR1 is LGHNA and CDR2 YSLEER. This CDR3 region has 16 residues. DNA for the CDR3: TGCGCCAGCAGCCGGACTTTTAGCGGGGGGGGAGAGACCCAGTACTTC. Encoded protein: CASSRTFSGGGETQYF.

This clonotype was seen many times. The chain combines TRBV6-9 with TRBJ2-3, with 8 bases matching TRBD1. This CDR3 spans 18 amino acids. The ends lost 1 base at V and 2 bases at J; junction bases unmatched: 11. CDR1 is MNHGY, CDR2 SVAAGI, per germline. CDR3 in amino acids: CASSYFAGGGRDTDTQYF. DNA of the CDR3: TGTGCCAGCAGTTATTTTGCAGGGGGCGGTCGAGACACAGATACGCAGTATTTT.

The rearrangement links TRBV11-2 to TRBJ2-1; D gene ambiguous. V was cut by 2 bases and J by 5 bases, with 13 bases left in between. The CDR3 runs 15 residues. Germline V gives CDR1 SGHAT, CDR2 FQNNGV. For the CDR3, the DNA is TGTGCCAGCAGCTTATTTACCTCGGTTAACAATGAGCAGTTCTTC. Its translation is CASSLFTSVNNEQFF.

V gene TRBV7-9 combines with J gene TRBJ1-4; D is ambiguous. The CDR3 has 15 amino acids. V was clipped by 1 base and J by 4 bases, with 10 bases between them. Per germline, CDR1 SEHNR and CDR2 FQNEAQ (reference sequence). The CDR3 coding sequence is TGTGCCAGCAGCTTAGATCTGCATGGTAATGAAAAACTGTTTTTT. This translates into CASSLDLHGNEKLFF.

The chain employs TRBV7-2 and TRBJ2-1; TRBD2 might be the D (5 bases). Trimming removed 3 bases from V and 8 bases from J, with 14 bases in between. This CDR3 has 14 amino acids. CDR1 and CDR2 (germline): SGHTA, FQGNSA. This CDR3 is CASSFASGSHEQFF. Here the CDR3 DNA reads TGTGCCAGCAGCTTCGCCTCGGGGTCCCATGAGCAGTTCTTC.

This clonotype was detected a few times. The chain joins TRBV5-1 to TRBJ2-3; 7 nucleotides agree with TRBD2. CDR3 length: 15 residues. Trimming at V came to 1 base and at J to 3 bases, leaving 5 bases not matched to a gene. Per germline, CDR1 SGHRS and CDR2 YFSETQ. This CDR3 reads CASSLFREGTDTQYF. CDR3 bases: TGCGCCAGCAGCTTGTTCAGGGAGGGGACAGATACGCAGTATTTT.

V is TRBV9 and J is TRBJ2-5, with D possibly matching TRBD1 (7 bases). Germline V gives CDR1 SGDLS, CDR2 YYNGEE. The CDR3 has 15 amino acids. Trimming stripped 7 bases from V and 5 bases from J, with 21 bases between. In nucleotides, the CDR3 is TGTGCCAGCCGGCGGGGAGAAGGGGGCATGGAGACCCAGTACTTC. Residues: CASRRGEGGMETQYF.

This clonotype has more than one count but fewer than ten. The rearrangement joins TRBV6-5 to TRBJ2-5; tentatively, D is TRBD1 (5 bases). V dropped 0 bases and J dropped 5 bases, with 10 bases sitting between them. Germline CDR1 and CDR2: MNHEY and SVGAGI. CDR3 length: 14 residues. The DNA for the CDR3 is TGTGCCAGCAGTTACTCCCAGGGTCGGGAGACCCAGTACTTC. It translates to CASSYSQGRETQYF.

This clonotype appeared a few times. CDR3 sequence reads: CAWSSGQSYEQYF. CDR3 DNA sequence: TGTGCCTGGAGCTCGGGACAGTCCTACGAGCAGTACTTC. The rearrangement joins TRBV30 to TRBJ2-7; TRBD1 matches 7 bases. V was pared by 3 bases and J by 1 base, with 3 bases of the junction left unmatched. Germline V lookup: CDR1 GTSNPN, CDR2 SVGIG (reference sequence). The CDR3 runs to 13 residues.

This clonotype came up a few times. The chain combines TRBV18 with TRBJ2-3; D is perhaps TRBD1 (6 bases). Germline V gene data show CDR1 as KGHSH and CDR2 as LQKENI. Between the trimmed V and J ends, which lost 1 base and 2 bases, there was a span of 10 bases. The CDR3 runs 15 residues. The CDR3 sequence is CASSPRQADTDTQYF. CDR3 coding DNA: TGTGCCAGCTCACCACGACAGGCAGACACAGATACGCAGTATTTT. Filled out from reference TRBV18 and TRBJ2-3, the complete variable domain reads NAGVMQNPRHLVRRRGQEARLRCSPMKGHSHVYWYRQLPEEGLKFMVYLQKENIIDESGMPKERFSAEFPKEGPSILRIQQVVRGDSAAYFCASSPRQADTDTQYFGPGTRLTVL.

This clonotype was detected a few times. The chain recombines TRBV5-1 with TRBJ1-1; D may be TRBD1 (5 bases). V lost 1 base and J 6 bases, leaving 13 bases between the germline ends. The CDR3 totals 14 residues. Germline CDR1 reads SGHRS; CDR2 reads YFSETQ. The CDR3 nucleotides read TGCGCCAGCAGCTTGAAGGAGGGGAAGCCTGAAGCTTTCTTT. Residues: CASSLKEGKPEAFF.

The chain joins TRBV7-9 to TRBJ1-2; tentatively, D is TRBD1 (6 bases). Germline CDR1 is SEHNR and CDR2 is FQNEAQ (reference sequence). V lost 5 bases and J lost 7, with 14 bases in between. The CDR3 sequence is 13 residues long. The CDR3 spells CASSPRGASGYTF. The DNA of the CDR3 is TGTGCCAGCAGCCCGAGGGGGGCCAGTGGCTACACCTTC.

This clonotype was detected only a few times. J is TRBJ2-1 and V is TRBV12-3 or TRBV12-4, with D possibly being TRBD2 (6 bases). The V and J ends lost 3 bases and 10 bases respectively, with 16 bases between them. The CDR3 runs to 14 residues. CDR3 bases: TGTGCCAGCAGTTTTGAGGCGGGGTTATTGGAGCAGTTCTTC. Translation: CASSFEAGLLEQFF.

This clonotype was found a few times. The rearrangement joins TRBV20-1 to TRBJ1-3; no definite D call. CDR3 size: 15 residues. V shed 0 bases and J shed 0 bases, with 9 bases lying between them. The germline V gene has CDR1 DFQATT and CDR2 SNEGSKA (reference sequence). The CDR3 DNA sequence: TGCAGTGCTAGAGATCTGGCCAGCTCTGGAAACACCATATATTTT. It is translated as CSARDLASSGNTIYF.

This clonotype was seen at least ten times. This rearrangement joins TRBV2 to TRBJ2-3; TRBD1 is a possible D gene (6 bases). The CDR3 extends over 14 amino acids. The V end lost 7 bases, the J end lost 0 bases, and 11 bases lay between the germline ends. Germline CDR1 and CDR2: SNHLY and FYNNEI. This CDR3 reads CASMRTVSTDTQYF. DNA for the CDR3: TGTGCCAGCATGAGGACAGTGAGCACAGATACGCAGTATTTT.

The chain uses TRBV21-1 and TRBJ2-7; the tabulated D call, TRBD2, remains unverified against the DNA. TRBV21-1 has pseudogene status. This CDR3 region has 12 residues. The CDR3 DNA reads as TGTGCCAGAACCCGGGCACTTTACGAGCAGTACGTC. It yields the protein CARTRALYEQYV.

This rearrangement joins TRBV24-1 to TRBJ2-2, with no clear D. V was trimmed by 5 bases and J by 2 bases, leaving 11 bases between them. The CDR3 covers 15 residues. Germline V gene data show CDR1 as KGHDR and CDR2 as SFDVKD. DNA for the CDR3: TGTGCCACCAGTGCCATTGTCGGTAACACCGGGGAGCTGTTTTTT. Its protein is CATSAIVGNTGELFF.